This is a list of T cell receptor beta chains from one sample in a study of T cell repertoires in cytomegalovirus infection. These TCRs are of unknown antigen specificity. TCRdb reanalysed the reads using MiXCR and keeps one entry per CDR3 protein. The sample consists of about half a million distinct CDR3 sequences, around 35% of them appearing once. Sequencing was performed on cultured PBMCs, taken from culture after CMV antigen stimulation. These receptors were taken from a human donor in good health (CMV status not recorded). Some clones in this sample may be carry-over from other donors' samples. Each CDR3 is given with its conserved first and last residue. A D gene is named only where the DNA matches it firmly. The size field is filled for only some rows; it gives once, few, many or a size class.

d_call,v_call,j_call,clone_size,cdr3_aa,cdr3_nt
NA,TRBV4-3,TRBJ1-6,NA,CASSQVVSNSPLHF,TGCGCCAGCAGCCAAGTTGTCAGTAATTCACCCCTCCACTTT
NA,TRBV6-6,TRBJ1-5,once,CASSHRQEAQPQHF,TGTGCCAGCAGTCACAGACAGGAGGCACAGCCCCAGCATTTT
NA,TRBV6-1,TRBJ1-5,NA,CATGGLGVLGNQPQHF,TGTGCCACCGGGGGACTGGGGGTTCTTGGCAATCAGCCCCAGCATTTT
TRBD1,TRBV6-5,TRBJ1-2,few,CASTQGGGYGYTF,TGTGCCAGCACCCAGGGGGGGGGTTATGGCTACACCTTC
NA,TRBV27,TRBJ2-7,few,CASSLAGGGLYEQYF,TGTGCCAGCAGTTTGGCCGGGGGAGGCCTATACGAGCAGTACTTC
NA,TRBV7-2,TRBJ2-1,NA,CASSSSWREQFF,TGTGCCAGCAGCTCCTCCTGGCGTGAGCAGTTCTTC
TRBD1,TRBV12-3/TRBV12-4,TRBJ2-5,NA,CASSPRGQGNQETQYF,TGTGCCAGCAGCCCTAGGGGGCAGGGAAACCAAGAGACCCAGTACTTC
NA,TRBV6-1,TRBJ1-1,many,CASRRTMNTEAFF,TGTGCCAGCAGACGCACCATGAACACTGAAGCTTTCTTT
NA,TRBV28,TRBJ1-2,many,CASTLLGSPGLSSNYGYTF,TGTGCCAGCACCCTTTTAGGTAGTCCGGGCCTCTCTTCCAACTATGGCTACACCTTC
NA,TRBV7-2,TRBJ2-5,few,CASSSLGRAQETQYF,TGTGCCAGCAGCTCCCTCGGGCGGGCCCAAGAGACCCAGTACTTC
NA,TRBV4-3,TRBJ2-1,few,CASSQESRVNEQFF,TGCGCCAGCAGCCAAGAATCTAGGGTCAATGAGCAGTTCTTC
TRBD1,TRBV7-6,TRBJ1-2,few,CASSLQLTGDGYTF,TGTGCCAGCAGCCTACAGTTGACAGGGGACGGCTACACCTTC
TRBD1,TRBV12-3/TRBV12-4,TRBJ2-1,NA,CASSPRTGVANEQFF,TGTGCCAGCAGTCCCCGGACAGGGGTGGCCAATGAGCAGTTCTTC
NA,TRBV27,TRBJ1-5,NA,CASSGPYSNQPQHF,TGTGCCAGCAGTGGGCCTTATAGCAATCAGCCCCAGCATTTT
NA,TRBV19,TRBJ2-5,NA,CASSTYKETQYF,TGTGCCAGTAGTACATATAAAGAGACCCAGTACTTC
NA,TRBV20-1,TRBJ2-7,few,CSARSGLDYEQYF,TGCAGTGCTAGAAGCGGGCTGGACTACGAGCAGTACTTC
NA,TRBV12-3/TRBV12-4,TRBJ2-6,many,CASRRSSGANVLTF,TGTGCCAGCAGAAGAAGCTCTGGGGCCAACGTCCTGACTTTC
NA,TRBV6-2/TRBV6-3,TRBJ2-5,NA,CASSPTGLQETQYF,TGTGCCAGCAGTCCCACAGGGCTCCAAGAGACCCAGTACTTC
NA,TRBV7-2,TRBJ2-1,NA,CASSLRLGQVTYNEQFF,TGTGCCAGCAGCTTACGTTTGGGGCAGGTCACCTACAATGAGCAGTTCTTC
NA,TRBV10-3,TRBJ2-5,NA,CAISDVGETQYF,TGTGCCATCAGTGACGTGGGCGAGACCCAGTACTTC
NA,TRBV6-5,TRBJ2-2,few,CASSFTSRGSNTGELFF,TGTGCCAGCAGTTTCACGTCCAGGGGTTCGAACACCGGGGAGCTGTTTTTT
NA,TRBV28,TRBJ1-2,few,CASSRDINYGYTF,TGTGCCAGCAGTCGGGACATTAACTATGGCTACACCTTC
TRBD2,TRBV15,TRBJ2-1,NA,CATSRATSVSYNEQFF,TGTGCCACCAGCAGAGCTACTAGCGTTTCCTACAATGAGCAGTTCTTC
NA,TRBV11-2,TRBJ2-1,NA,CASSLMTDSYNEQFF,TGTGCCAGCAGCCTTATGACAGACTCCTACAATGAGCAGTTCTTC
NA,TRBV7-8,TRBJ1-2,many,CASSPLAGSRGYTF,TGTGCCAGCAGCCCCCTGGCGGGTTCGCGGGGCTACACCTTC
TRBD1,TRBV6-2/TRBV6-3,TRBJ1-1,NA,CASSTGQGGSNTEAFF,TGTGCCAGCAGTACGGGACAGGGGGGCTCGAACACTGAAGCTTTCTTT
NA,TRBV6-5,TRBJ1-2,NA,CGESPNYGYTF,TGTGGGGAATCTCCTAACTATGGCTACACCTTC
TRBD1,TRBV4-3,TRBJ2-1,NA,CASSLRPGGNEQFF,TGCGCCAGCAGCCTACGTCCAGGGGGCAATGAGCAGTTCTTC
NA,TRBV7-9,TRBJ2-5,few,CASSPPEQETQYF,TGTGCCAGCAGCCCGCCAGAACAAGAGACCCAGTACTTC
NA,TRBV6-2/TRBV6-3,TRBJ2-2,few,CACEPQNTGELFF,TGTGCCTGCGAGCCTCAAAACACCGGGGAGCTGTTTTTT
NA,TRBV7-3,TRBJ2-1,NA,CASSLAYVDEQFF,TGTGCCAGCAGCTTAGCCTACGTTGATGAGCAGTTCTTC
TRBD1,TRBV12-3/TRBV12-4,TRBJ1-1,NA,CASTIGGGWGITEAFF,TGTGCCAGCACAATAGGAGGGGGCTGGGGGATCACTGAAGCTTTCTTT
NA,TRBV28,TRBJ2-1,NA,CASSSFGAESYNEQFF,TGTGCCAGCAGTTCGTTCGGAGCGGAGTCCTACAATGAGCAGTTCTTC
NA,TRBV7-6,TRBJ2-5,NA,CASSLDAGGRETQYF,TGTGCCAGCAGCTTAGATGCAGGGGGGAGGGAGACCCAGTACTTC
NA,TRBV7-6,TRBJ2-3,NA,CASSPQTGEAHTDTQYF,TGTGCTAGCAGCCCTCAAACCGGAGAGGCCCACACAGATACGCAGTATTTT
TRBD2,TRBV10-3,TRBJ2-1,NA,CAISESGTSGSSNEQFF,TGTGCCATCAGTGAGTCGGGGACTAGCGGGAGCTCCAATGAGCAGTTCTTC
NA,TRBV7-9,TRBJ1-5,few,CASSPSSDWQPQHF,TGTGCCAGCAGCCCTTCGTCCGATTGGCAGCCCCAGCATTTT
TRBD2,TRBV2,TRBJ2-2,NA,CASASGRAQSGELFF,TGTGCCAGCGCTAGCGGGAGGGCCCAGAGCGGGGAGCTGTTTTTT
TRBD1,TRBV20-1,TRBJ1-2,NA,CSARDPGQGNGYTF,TGCAGTGCTAGAGATCCGGGACAGGGGAATGGCTACACCTTC
NA,TRBV14,TRBJ1-3,NA,CATQGLPGNTIYF,TGTGCCACTCAGGGCCTCCCTGGAAACACCATATATTTT
NA,TRBV29-1,TRBJ2-3,once,CSVGGGPDGDTQYF,TGCAGCGTTGGGGGGGGGCCCGACGGAGATACGCAGTATTTT
NA,TRBV7-9,TRBJ1-1,few,CASSLTGGHTEAFF,TGTGCCAGCAGCTTAACGGGGGGGCACACTGAAGCTTTCTTT
NA,TRBV4-1,TRBJ1-3,NA,CASSQEWGAGNTIYF,TGCGCCAGCAGCCAAGAATGGGGGGCTGGAAACACCATATATTTT
NA,TRBV7-2,TRBJ2-5,NA,CASSLDWTAQETQYF,TGTGCCAGCAGCTTAGATTGGACAGCCCAAGAGACCCAGTACTTC
TRBD2,TRBV4-1,TRBJ2-7,NA,CASSQDQLAGLTITYEQYF,TGCGCCAGCAGCCAAGATCAACTAGCGGGACTTACCATTACTTACGAGCAGTACTTC
NA,TRBV7-2,TRBJ1-2,NA,CASSLAALLGGYTF,TGTGCCAGCAGCTTAGCAGCTCTTCTGGGTGGCTACACCTTC
NA,TRBV6-2/TRBV6-3,TRBJ2-7,NA,CASTNSDEQYF,TGTGCCAGCACCAATAGTGACGAGCAGTACTTC
NA,TRBV6-2/TRBV6-3,TRBJ2-1,NA,CPSTGGLQRNEQFF,TGTCCCAGCACCGGGGGCCTCCAAAGGAATGAGCAGTTCTTC
TRBD1,TRBV12-3/TRBV12-4,TRBJ1-1,NA,CASSFTGVGTEAFF,TGTGCCAGCAGTTTTACAGGGGTTGGCACTGAAGCTTTCTTT
TRBD2,TRBV7-2,TRBJ2-2,NA,CASSPGGAGRHTGELFF,TGTGCCAGCAGCCCTGGGGGAGCGGGACGACACACCGGGGAGCTGTTTTTT